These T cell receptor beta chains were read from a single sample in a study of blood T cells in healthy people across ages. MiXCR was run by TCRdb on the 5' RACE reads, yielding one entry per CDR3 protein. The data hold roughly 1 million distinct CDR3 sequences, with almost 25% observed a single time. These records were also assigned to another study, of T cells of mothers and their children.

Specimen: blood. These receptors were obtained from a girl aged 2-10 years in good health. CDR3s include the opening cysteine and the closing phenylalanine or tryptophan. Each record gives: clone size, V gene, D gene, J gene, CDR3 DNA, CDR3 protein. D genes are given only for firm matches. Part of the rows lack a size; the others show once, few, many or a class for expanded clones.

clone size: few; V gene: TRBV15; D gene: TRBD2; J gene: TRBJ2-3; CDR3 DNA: TGTGCCACCTTTAGGACTAGCGGAGTCACAGATACGCAGTATTTT; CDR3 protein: CATFRTSGVTDTQYF
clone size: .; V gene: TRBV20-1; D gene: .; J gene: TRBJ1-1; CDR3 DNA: TGCAGTGGGTCGGAAGGCGGCGAGCGTGCTGAAGCTTTCTTT; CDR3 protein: CSGSEGGERAEAFF
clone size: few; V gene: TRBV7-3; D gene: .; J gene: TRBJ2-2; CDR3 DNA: TGTGCCAGCAGCATAAGGTCTGGAGCTGACACCGGGGAGCTGTTTTTT; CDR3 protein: CASSIRSGADTGELFF
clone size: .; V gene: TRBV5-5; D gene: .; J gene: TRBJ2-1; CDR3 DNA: TGTGCCAGCAGCTTTTATGTCGATGAGCAGTTCTTC; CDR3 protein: CASSFYVDEQFF
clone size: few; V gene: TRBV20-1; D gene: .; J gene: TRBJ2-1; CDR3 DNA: TGCAGTGCTAGAGATTCGACTTTGAGCTCCTACAATGAGCAGTTCTTC; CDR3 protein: CSARDSTLSSYNEQFF
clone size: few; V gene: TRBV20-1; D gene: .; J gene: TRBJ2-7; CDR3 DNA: TGCAGTGCTAGAGTGCCTGGGGCCTACGAGCAGTACTTC; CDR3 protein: CSARVPGAYEQYF
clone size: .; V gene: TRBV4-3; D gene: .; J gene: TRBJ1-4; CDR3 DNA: TGCGCCAGCAGCCAAGATTTGGCCGCCCTTAATGAAAAACTGTTTTTT; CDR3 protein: CASSQDLAALNEKLFF
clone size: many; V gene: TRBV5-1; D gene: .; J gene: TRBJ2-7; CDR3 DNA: TGTGCCAGCAGCACCGGGACCTCCTACGAGCAGTACTTC; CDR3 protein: CASSTGTSYEQYF
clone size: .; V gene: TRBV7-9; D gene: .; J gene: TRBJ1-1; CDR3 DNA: TGTGCCAGCAGCTCGACCGACCCGGACACTGAAGCTTTCTTT; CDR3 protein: CASSSTDPDTEAFF
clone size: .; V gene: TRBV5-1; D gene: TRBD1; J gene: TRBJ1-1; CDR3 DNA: TGCGCCAGCAGCTACGAACAGGGGAGGAACACTGAAGCTTTCTTT; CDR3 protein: CASSYEQGRNTEAFF
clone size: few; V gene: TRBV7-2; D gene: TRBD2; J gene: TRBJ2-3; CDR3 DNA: TGTGCCAGCAGCTTAGGGACCCCTAGCGGTAGAGGAGATACGCAGTATTTT; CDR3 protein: CASSLGTPSGRGDTQYF
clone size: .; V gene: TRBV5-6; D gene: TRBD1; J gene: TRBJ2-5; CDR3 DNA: TGTGCCAGCAGCACGGACAGGGGTAAAAGAGCGGGCCAGTACTTC; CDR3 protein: CASSTDRGKRAGQYF
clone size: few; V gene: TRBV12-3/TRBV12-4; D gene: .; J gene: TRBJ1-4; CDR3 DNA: TGTGCCAGCAGTTTGTCCGGGAGTCGATATAATGAAAAACTGTTTTTT; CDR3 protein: CASSLSGSRYNEKLFF
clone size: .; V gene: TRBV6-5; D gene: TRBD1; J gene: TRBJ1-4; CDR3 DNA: TGTGCCAGCAGTTACTCGACAGGGGAAAAACTGTTTTTT; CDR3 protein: CASSYSTGEKLFF
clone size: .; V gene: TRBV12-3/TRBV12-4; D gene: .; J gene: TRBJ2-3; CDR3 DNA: TGTGCCAGCAGCTTGGCCCCGCGGGGCCTTACGCAGTATTTT; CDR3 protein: CASSLAPRGLTQYF
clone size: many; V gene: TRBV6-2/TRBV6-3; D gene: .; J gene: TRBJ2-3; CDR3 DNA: TGTGCCAGCAGTTCCCTAGAAGATACGCAGTATTTT; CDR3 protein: CASSSLEDTQYF
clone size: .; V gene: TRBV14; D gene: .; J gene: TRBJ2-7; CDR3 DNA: TGTGCCAGCAGCGCAAACAGGGAGTTAGGCGAGCAGTACTTC; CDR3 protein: CASSANRELGEQYF
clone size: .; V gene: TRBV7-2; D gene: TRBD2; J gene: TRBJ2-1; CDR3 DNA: TGTGCCAGCAGCTTTGGTACGGGAGGGTACAATGAGCAGTTCTTC; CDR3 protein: CASSFGTGGYNEQFF
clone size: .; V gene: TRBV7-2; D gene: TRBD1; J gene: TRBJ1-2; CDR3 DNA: TGTGCCAGCAGCTACGGACAGGGTGTTTACACCTTC; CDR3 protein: CASSYGQGVYTF
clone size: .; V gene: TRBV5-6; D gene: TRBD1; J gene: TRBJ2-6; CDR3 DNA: TGTGCCAGCAGCTTGGGGCCGAAGGACAGGGGGCGATGCTCTGGGGCCAACGTCCCGACTTTC; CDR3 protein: CASSLGPKDRGRCSGANVPTF
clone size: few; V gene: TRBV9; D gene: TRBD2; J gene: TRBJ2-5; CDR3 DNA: TGTGCCAGCAGCGTCGGTAGACTAGCCGGGGAGACCCAGTACTTC; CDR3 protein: CASSVGRLAGETQYF
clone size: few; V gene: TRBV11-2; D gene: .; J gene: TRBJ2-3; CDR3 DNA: TGTGCCAGCAGCTTAAATTTCCCAGATACGCAGTATTTT; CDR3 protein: CASSLNFPDTQYF
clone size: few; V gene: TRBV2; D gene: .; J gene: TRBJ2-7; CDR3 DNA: TGTGCCAGCACGGCGGGATTGGTCGAGCAGTACTTC; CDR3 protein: CASTAGLVEQYF
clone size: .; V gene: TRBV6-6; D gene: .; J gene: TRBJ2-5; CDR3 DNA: TGTGCCAGCAGTTACACAGGGATAGAGACCCAGTACTTC; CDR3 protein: CASSYTGIETQYF
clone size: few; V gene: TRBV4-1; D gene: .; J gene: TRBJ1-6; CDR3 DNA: TGCGCCAGCAGCCAAGAAGGGGGTTCACCCCTCCACTTT; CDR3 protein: CASSQEGGSPLHF
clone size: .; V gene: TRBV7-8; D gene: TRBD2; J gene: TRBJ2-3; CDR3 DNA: TGTGCCAGCAGCTCGGTGGGGGGAAGCGGGAGGGAAGATACGCAGTATTTT; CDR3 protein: CASSSVGGSGREDTQYF
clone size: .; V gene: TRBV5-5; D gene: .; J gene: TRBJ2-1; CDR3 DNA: TGTGCCAGCAGCTTGGTTAGCGTTTACAATGAGCAGTTCTTC; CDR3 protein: CASSLVSVYNEQFF
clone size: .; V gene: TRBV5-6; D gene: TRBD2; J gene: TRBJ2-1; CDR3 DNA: TGTGCCAGCAGCGACCCAAGCGGGAGTGAGCAGTTCTTC; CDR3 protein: CASSDPSGSEQFF
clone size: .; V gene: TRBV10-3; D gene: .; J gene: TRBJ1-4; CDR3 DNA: TGTGCCATCAGTGAGTCGGCTATTACAGGGTCTGAAAAACTGTTTTTT; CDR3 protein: CAISESAITGSEKLFF
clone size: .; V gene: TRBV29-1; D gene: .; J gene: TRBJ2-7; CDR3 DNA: TGCAGCGTTTTGGAGGGATCCTCCTACGAGCAGTACTTC; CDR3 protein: CSVLEGSSYEQYF
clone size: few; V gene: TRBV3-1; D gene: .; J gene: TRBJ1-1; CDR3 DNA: TGTGCCAGCAGCCAAGTGATGAACACTGAAGCTTTCTTT; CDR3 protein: CASSQVMNTEAFF
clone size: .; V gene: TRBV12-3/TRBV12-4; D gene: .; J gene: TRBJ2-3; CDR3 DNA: TGTGCCAGCAGAAAACACTCAAGCACAGATACGCAGTATTTT; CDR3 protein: CASRKHSSTDTQYF
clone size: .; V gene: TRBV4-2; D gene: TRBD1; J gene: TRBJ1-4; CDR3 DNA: TGTGCCAGCAGTCGTCCCGGGACAGGGGAAAAACTGTTTTTT; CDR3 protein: CASSRPGTGEKLFF
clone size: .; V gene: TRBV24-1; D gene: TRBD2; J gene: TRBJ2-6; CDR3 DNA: TGTGCCACCATGGGAGGGGAAAGGTACGAGGGGCGAACTGGGGCCAACGTCCTGACTTTC; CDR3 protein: CATMGGERYEGRTGANVLTF
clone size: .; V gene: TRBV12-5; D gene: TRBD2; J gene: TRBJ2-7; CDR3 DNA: TGTGCTAGTGGTTTGTCGGAAGCGGGATATGGGTCCTACGAGCAGTACTTC; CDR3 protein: CASGLSEAGYGSYEQYF
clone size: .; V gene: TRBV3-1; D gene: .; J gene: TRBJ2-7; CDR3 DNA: TGTGCCAGCAGCCAGGGCGGAGGCCCTGCCTACGAGCAGTACTTC; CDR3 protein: CASSQGGGPAYEQYF
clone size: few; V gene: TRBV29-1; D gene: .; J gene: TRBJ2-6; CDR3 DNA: TGCAGCGTTTCCCAGGGCCCTGGGGCCAACGTCCTGACTTTC; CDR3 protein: CSVSQGPGANVLTF